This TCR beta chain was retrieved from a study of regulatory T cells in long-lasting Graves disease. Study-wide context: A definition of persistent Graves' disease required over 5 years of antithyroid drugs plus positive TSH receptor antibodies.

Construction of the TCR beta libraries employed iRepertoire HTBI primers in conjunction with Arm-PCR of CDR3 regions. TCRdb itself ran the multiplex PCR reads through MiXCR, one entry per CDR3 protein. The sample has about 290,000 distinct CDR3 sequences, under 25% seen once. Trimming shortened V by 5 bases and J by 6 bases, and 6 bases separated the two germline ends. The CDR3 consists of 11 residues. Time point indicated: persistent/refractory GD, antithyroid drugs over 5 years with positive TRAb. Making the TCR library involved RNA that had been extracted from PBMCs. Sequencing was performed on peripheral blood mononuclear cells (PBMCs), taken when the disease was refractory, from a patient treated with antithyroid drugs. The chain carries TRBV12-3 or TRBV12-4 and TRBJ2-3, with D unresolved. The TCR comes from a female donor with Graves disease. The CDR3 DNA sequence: TGTGCCAGCAGTGGGTCGGATACGCAGTATTTT. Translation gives CASSGSDTQYF.